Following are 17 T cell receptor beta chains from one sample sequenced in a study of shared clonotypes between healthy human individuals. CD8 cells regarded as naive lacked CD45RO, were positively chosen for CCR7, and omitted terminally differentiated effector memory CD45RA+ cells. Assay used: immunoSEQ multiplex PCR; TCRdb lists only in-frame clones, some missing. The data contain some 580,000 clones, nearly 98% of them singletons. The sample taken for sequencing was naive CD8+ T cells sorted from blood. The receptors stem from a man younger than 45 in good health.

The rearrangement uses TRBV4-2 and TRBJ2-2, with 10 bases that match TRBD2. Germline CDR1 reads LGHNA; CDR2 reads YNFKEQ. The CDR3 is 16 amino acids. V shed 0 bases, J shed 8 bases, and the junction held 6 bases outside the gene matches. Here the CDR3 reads CASSQELAGDLGELFF. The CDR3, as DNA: TGTGCCAGCAGCCAAGAGCTAGCGGGAGATCTAGGGGAGCTGTTTTTT.

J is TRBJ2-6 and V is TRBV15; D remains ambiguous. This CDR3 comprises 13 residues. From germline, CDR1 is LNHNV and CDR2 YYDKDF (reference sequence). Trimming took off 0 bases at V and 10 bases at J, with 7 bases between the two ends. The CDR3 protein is CATSRDPENVLTF. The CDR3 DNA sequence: TGTGCCACCAGCAGAGATCCGGAAAACGTCCTGACTTTC.

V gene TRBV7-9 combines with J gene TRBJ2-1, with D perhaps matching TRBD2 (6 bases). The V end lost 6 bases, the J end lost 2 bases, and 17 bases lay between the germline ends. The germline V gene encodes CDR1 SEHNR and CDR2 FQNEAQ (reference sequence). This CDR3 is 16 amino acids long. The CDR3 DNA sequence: TGTGCCAGCAGATCGGACGGGACTCCGACCTACAATGAGCAGTTCTTC. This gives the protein CASRSDGTPTYNEQFF.

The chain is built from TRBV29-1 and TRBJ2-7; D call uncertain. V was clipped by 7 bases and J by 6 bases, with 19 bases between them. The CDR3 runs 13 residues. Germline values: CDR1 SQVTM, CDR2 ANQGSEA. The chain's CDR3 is CSGAPHGYGEQYF. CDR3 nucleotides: TGCAGCGGTGCCCCCCACGGCTACGGCGAGCAGTACTTC.

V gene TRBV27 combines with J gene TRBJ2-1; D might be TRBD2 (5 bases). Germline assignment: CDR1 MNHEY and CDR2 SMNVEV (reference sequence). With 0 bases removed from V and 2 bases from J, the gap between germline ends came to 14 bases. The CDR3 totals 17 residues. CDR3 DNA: TGTGCCAGCAGTTTATCGTTCCTAGCAGCGACCTACAATGAGCAGTTCTTC. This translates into CASSLSFLAATYNEQFF.

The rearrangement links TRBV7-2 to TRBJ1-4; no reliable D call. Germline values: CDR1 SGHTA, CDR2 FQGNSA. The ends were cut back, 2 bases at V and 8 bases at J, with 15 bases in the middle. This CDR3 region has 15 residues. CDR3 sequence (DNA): TGTGCCAGCAGCTTAACACGGGCCCCTTCGGAAAAACTGTTTTTT. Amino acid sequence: CASSLTRAPSEKLFF. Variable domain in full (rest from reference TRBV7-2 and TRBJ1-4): GAGVSQSPSNKVTEKGKDVELRCDPISGHTALYWYRQSLGQGLEFLIYFQGNSAPDKSGLPSDRFSAERTGGSVSTLTIQRTQQEDSAVYLCASSLTRAPSEKLFFGSGTQLSVL.

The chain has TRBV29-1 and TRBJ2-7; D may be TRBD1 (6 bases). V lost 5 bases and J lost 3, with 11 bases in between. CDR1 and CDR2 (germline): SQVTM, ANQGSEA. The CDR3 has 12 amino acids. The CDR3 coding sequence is TGCAGCGTTTCAAAGGACAGCTACGAGCAGTACTTC. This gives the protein CSVSKDSYEQYF.

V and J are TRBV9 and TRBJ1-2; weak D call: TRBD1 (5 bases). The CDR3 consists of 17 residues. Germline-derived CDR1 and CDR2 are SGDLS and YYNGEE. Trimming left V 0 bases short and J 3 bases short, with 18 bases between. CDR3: CASSVALVKDSYYGYTF. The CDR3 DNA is TGTGCCAGCAGCGTAGCACTAGTAAAAGACAGCTACTATGGCTACACCTTC.

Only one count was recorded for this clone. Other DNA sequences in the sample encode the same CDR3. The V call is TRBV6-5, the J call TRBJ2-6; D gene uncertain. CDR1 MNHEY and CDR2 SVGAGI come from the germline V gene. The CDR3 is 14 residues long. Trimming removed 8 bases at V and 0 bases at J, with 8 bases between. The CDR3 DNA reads TGTGCCAGCTCCAGGTTCTCTGGGGCCAACGTCCTGACTTTC. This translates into CASSRFSGANVLTF.

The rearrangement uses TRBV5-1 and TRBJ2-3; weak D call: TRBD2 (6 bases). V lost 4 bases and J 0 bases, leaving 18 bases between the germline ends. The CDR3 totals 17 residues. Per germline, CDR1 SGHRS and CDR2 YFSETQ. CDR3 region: CASSQEGPGVSTDTQYF. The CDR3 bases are TGCGCCAGCAGCCAGGAGGGCCCGGGTGTAAGCACAGATACGCAGTATTTT.

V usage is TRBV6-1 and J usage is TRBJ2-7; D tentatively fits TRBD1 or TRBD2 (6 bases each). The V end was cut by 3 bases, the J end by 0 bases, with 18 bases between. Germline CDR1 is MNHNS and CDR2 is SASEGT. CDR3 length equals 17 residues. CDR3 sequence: CASSEFTGTLSSYEQYF. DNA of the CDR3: TGTGCCAGCAGTGAGTTTACAGGGACTTTAAGCTCCTACGAGCAGTACTTC.

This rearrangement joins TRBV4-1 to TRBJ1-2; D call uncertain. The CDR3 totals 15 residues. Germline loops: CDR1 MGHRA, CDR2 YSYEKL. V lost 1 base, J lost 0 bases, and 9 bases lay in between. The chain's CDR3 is CASSQVTAANYGYTF. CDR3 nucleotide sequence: TGCGCCAGCAGCCAAGTAACCGCCGCTAACTATGGCTACACCTTC.

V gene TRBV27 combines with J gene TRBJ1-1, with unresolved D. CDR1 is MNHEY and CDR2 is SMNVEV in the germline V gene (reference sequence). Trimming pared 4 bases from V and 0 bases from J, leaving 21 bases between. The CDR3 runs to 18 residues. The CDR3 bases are TGTGCCAGCAGTTCGGGATATAGTCTCGGGCGAGTGAACACTGAAGCTTTCTTT. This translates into CASSSGYSLGRVNTEAFF.

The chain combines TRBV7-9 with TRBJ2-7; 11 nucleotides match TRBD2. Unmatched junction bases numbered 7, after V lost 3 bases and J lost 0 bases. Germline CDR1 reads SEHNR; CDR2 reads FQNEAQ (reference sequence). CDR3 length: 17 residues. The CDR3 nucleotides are TGTGCCAGCAGCTTTTTGAGGGGACTAGCGGCCTCCTACGAGCAGTACTTC. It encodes CASSFLRGLAASYEQYF. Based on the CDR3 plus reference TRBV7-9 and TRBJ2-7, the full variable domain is DTGVSQNPRHKITKRGQNVTFRCDPISEHNRLYWYRQTLGQGPEFLTYFQNEAQLEKSRLLSDRFSAERPKGSFSTLEIQRTEQGDSAMYLCASSFLRGLAASYEQYFGPGTRLTVT.

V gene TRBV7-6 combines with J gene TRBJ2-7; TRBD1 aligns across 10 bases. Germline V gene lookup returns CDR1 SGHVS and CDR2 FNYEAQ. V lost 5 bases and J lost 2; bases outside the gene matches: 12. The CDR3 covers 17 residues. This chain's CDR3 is CASSPISRDRGPYEQYF. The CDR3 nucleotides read TGTGCCAGCAGCCCGATCTCCCGGGACAGGGGCCCCTACGAGCAGTACTTC.

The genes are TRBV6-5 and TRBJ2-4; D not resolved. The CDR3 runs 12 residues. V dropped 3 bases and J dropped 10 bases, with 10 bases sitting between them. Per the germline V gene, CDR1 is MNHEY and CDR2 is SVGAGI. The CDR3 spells CASSYGKGIQYF. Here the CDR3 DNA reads TGTGCCAGCAGTTATGGCAAAGGAATTCAGTACTTC.

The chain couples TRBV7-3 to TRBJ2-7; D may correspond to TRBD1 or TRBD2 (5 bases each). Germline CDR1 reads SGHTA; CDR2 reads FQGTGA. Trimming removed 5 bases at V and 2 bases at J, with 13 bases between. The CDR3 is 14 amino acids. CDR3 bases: TGTGCCAGCAGCCCTCCGGGACGGACCTACGAGCAGTACTTC. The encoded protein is CASSPPGRTYEQYF.